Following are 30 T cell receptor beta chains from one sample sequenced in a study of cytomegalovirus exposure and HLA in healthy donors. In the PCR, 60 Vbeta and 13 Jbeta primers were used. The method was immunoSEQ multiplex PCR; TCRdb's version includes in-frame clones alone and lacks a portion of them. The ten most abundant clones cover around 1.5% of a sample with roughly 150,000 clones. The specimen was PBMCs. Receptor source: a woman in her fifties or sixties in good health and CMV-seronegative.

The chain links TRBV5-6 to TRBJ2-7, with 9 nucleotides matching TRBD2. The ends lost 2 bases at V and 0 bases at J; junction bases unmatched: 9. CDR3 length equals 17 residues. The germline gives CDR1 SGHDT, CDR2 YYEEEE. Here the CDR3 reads CASSFLTAGGPSYEQYF. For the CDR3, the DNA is TGTGCCAGCAGCTTCTTGACGGCGGGAGGGCCCTCCTACGAGCAGTACTTC.

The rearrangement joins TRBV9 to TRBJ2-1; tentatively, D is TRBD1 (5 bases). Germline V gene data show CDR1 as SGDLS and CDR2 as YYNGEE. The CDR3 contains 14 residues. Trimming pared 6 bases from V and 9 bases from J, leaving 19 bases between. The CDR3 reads CASKGQAEWGEQFF. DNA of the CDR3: TGTGCCAGCAAGGGGCAGGCAGAGTGGGGTGAGCAGTTCTTC.

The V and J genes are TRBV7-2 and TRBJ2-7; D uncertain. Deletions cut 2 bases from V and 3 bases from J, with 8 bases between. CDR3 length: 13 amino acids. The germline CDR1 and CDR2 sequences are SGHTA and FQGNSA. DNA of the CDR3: TGTGCCAGCAGCTTAACGGCAGGCTACGAGCAGTACTTC. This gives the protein CASSLTAGYEQYF.

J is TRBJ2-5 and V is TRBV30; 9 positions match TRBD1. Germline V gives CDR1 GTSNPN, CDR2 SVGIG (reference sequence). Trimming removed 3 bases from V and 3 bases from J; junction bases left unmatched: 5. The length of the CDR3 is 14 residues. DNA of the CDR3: TGTGCCTGGAGCACCTGGACAGGGGAAGAGACCCAGTACTTC. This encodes CAWSTWTGEETQYF.

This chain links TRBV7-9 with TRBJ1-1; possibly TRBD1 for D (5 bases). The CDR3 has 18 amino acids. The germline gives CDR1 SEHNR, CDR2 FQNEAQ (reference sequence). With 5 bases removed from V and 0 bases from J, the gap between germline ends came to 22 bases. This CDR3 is CASSLTGGFGTLNTEAFF. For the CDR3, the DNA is TGTGCCAGCAGCCTGACCGGGGGATTTGGTACCCTGAACACTGAAGCTTTCTTT.

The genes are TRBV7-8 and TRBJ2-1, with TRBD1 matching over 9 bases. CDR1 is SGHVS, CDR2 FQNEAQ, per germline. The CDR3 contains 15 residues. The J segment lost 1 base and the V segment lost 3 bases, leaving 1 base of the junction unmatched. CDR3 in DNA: TGTGCCAGCAGCTTCGACAGGGGGTCCTACAATGAGCAGTTCTTC. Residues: CASSFDRGSYNEQFF.

The CDR3 is CASSSGGGETEAFF. CDR3 DNA sequence: TGCGCCAGCAGCTCCGGCGGGGGAGAAACTGAAGCTTTCTTT. The chain is built from TRBV5-1 and TRBJ1-1, with D possibly TRBD1 on 5 matching bases. Deletions cut 3 bases from V and 5 bases from J, with 14 bases between. Germline CDR1 and CDR2: SGHRS and YFSETQ. This CDR3 has 14 residues.

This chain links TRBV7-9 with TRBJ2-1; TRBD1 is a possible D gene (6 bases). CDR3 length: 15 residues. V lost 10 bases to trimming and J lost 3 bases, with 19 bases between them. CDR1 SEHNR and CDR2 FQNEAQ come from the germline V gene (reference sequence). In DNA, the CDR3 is TGTGCCACCGCACAGGGAGCCCAGCTCTACAATGAGCAGTTCTTC. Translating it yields CATAQGAQLYNEQFF.

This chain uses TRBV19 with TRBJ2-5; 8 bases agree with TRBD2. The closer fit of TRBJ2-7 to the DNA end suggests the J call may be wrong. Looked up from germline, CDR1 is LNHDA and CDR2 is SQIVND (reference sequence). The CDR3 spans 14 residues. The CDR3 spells CASSISGGGYEQYF. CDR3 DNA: TGTGCCAGTAGTATCTCGGGAGGGGGGTACGAGCAGTACTTC.

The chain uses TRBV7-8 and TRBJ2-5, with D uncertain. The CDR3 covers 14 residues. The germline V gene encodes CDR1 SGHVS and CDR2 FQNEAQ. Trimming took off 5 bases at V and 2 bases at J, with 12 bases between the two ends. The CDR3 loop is CASSPRRRQETQYF. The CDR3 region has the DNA TGTGCCAGCAGCCCCCGACGGCGGCAAGAGACCCAGTACTTC.

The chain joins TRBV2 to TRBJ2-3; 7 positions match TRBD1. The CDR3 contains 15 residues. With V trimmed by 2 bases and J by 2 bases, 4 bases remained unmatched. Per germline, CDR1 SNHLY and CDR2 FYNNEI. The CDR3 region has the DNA TGTGCCAGCAGTGAATGGGACAGATACACAGATACGCAGTATTTT. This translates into CASSEWDRYTDTQYF. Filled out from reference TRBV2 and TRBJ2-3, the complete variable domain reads EPEVTQTPSHQVTQMGQEVILRCVPISNHLYFYWYRQILGQKVEFLVSFYNNEISEKSEIFDDQFSVERPDGSNFTLKIRSTKLEDSAMYFCASSEWDRYTDTQYFGPGTRLTVL.

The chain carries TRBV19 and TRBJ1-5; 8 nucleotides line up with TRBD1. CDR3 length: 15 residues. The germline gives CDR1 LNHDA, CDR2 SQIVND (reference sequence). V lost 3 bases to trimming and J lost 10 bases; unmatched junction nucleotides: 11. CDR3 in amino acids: CASSIPPGQEYPQHF. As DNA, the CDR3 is TGTGCCAGTAGTATTCCCCCGGGACAGGAGTATCCCCAGCATTTT.

The CDR3 DNA reads TGTGCCAGCAGCCAACGGGGGGGGTACACTGAAGCTTTCTTT. Protein: CASSQRGGYTEAFF. This chain links TRBV4-2 with TRBJ1-1; D might be TRBD1 (5 bases). This CDR3 is 14 amino acids long. Looked up from germline, CDR1 is LGHNA and CDR2 is YNFKEQ. Trimming removed 2 bases at V and 3 bases at J, with 10 bases between.

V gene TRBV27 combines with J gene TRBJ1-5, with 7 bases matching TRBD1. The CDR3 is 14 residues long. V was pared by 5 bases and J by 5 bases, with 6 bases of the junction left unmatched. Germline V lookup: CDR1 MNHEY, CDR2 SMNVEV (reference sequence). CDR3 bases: TGTGCCAGCAGTCCGGGAGGGGGCTATCAGCCCCAGCATTTT. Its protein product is CASSPGGGYQPQHF.

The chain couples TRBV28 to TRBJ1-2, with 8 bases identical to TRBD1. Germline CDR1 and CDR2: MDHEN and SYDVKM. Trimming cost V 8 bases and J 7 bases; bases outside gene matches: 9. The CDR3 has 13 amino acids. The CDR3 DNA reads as TGTGCCAGCTTGGCAGGGGGCGTCGTTGGCTACACCTTC. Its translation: CASLAGGVVGYTF.

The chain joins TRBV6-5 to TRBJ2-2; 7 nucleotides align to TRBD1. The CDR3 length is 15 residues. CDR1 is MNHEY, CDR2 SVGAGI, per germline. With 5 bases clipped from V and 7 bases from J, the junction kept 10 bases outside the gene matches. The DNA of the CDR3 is TGTGCCAGCAGTCCACGGACAGGCGCTAACGGGGAGCTGTTTTTT. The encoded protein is CASSPRTGANGELFF.

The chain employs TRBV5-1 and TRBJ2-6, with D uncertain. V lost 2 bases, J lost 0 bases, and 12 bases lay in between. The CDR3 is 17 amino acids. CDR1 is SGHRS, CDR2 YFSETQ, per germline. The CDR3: CASSFHNQYSGANVLTF. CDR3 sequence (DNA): TGCGCCAGCAGCTTCCACAATCAGTACTCTGGGGCCAACGTCCTGACTTTC. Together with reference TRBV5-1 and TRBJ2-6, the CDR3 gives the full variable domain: KAGVTQTPRYLIKTRGQQVTLSCSPISGHRSVSWYQQTPGQGLQFLFEYFSETQRNKGNFPGRFSGRQFSNSRSEMNVSTLELGDSALYLCASSFHNQYSGANVLTFGAGSRLTVL.

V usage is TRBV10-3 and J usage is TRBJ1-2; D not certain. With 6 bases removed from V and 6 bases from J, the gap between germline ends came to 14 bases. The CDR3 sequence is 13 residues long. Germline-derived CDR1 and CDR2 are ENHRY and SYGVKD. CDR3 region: CAIRKEGGDGYTF. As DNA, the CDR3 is TGTGCCATCAGGAAAGAGGGAGGCGATGGCTACACCTTC.

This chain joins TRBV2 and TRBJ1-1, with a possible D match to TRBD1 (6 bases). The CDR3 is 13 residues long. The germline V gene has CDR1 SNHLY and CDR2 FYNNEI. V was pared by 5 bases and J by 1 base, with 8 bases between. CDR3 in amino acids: CASSLGQNTEAFF. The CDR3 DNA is TGTGCCAGCAGTCTGGGACAGAACACTGAAGCTTTCTTT. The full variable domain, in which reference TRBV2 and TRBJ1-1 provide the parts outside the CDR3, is EPEVTQTPSHQVTQMGQEVILRCVPISNHLYFYWYRQILGQKVEFLVSFYNNEISEKSEIFDDQFSVERPDGSNFTLKIRSTKLEDSAMYFCASSLGQNTEAFFGQGTRLTVV.

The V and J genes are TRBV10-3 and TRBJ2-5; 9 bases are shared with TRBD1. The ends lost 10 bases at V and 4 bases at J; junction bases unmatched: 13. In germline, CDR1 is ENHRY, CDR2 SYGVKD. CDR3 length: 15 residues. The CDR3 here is CATTPGQGYRETQYF. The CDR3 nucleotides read TGTGCCACGACACCGGGACAGGGCTATCGAGAGACCCAGTACTTC.

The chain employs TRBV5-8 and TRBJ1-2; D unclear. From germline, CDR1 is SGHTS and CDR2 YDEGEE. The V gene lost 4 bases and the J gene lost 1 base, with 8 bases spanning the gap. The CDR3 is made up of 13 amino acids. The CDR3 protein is CASSTTDNYGYTF. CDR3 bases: TGTGCCAGCAGCACGACTGATAACTATGGCTACACCTTC.

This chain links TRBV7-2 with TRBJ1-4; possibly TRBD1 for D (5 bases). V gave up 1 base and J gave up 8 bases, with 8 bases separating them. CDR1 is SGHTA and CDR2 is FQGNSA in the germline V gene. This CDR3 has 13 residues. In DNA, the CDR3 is TGTGCCAGCAGCTTAGTCGCAGGGGAAAAACTGTTTTTT. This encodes CASSLVAGEKLFF.

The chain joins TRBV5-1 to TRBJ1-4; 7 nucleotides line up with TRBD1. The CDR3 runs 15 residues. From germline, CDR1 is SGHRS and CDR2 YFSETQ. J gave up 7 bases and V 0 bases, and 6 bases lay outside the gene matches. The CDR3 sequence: CASSLGQGISEKLFF. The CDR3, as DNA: TGCGCCAGCAGCTTGGGACAGGGAATCTCTGAAAAACTGTTTTTT. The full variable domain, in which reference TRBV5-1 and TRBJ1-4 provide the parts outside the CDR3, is KAGVTQTPRYLIKTRGQQVTLSCSPISGHRSVSWYQQTPGQGLQFLFEYFSETQRNKGNFPGRFSGRQFSNSRSEMNVSTLELGDSALYLCASSLGQGISEKLFFGSGTQLSVL.

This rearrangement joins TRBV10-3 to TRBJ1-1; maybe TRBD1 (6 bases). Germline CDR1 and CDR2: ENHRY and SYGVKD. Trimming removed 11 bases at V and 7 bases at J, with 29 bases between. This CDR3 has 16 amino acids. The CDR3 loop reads CAAAELQGGVTGEAFF. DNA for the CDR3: TGTGCCGCGGCAGAGCTACAGGGTGGAGTCACCGGTGAAGCTTTCTTT.

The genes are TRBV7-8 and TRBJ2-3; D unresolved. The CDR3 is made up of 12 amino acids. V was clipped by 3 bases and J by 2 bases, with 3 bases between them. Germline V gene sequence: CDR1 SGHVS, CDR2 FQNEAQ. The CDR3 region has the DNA TGTGCCAGCAGCTTCGTCACAGATACGCAGTATTTT. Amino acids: CASSFVTDTQYF.

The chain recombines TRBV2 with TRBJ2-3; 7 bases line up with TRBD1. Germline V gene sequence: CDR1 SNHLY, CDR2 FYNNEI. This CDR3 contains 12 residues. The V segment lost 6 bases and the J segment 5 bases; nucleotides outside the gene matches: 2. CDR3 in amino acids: CASRDRVDTQYF. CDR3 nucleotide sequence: TGTGCCAGCAGAGACAGGGTAGATACGCAGTATTTT.

CDR3 nucleotide sequence: TGTGCCAGCAGCCAAGTTCTAGCGGGGACCGGGGAGCTGTTTTTT. It is translated as CASSQVLAGTGELFF. The chain employs TRBV4-2 and TRBJ2-2, with 9 bases identical to TRBD2. The CDR3 spans 15 residues. J gave up 5 bases and V 1 base, and 2 bases lay outside the gene matches. CDR1 and CDR2 (germline): LGHNA, YNFKEQ.

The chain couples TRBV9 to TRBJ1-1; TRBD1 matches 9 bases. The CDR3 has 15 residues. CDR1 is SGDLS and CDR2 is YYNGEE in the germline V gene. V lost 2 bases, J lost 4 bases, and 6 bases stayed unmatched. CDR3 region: CASSVTGGAGTEAFF. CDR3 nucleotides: TGTGCCAGCAGCGTTACAGGGGGCGCAGGCACTGAAGCTTTCTTT.

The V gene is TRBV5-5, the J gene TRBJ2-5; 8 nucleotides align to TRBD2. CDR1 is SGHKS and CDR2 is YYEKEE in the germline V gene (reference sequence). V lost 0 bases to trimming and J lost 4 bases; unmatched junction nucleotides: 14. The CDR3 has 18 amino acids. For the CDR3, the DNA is TGTGCCAGCAGCTTGGGGTTAGCGGGAAATTTGGGAGGAGAGACCCAGTACTTC. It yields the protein CASSLGLAGNLGGETQYF. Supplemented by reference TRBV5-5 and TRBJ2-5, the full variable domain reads DAGVTQSPTHLIKTRGQQVTLRCSPISGHKSVSWYQQVLGQGPQFIFQYYEKEERGRGNFPDRFSARQFPNYSSELNVNALLLGDSALYLCASSLGLAGNLGGETQYFGPGTRLLVL.

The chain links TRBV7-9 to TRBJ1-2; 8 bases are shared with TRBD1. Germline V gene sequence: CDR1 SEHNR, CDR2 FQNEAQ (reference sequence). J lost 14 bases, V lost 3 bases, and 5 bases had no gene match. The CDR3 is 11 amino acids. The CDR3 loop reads CASSLGQAGTF. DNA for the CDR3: TGTGCCAGCAGCTTGGGACAGGCTGGGACCTTC.